What follows are 10 T cell receptor beta chains derived from one specimen sequenced in a study of regulatory T cells in long-lasting Graves disease. For TCR beta, libraries came from iRepertoire HTBI primers and Arm-PCR of CDR3 regions. Using its own MiXCR run on the multiplex PCR reads, TCRdb lists one record per CDR3 protein. Found here are more than 450,000 distinct CDR3 sequences, about 16% of them singletons; the top ten hold 10% to 15%. Stated time point: newly diagnosed GD, antithyroid drugs for less than 3 months. Making the TCR library involved RNA that had been extracted from PBMCs. These sequences were also reported in another study, on T cells in Graves' hyperthyroidism and ophthalmopathy.

The material sequenced was peripheral blood mononuclear cells (PBMCs), taken at new diagnosis, from a patient treated with antithyroid drugs. The receptors originated from a man aged 35 to 55 with Graves disease.

This chain uses TRBV20-1 with TRBJ2-7, with 10 bases matching TRBD2. Germline CDR1 reads DFQATT; CDR2 reads SNEGSKA (reference sequence). This CDR3 has 16 residues. Unmatched junction bases numbered 11, after V lost 0 bases and J lost 6 bases. The CDR3, as DNA: TGCAGTGCTAGAGATTTGTCTAGCGGGAGATTTAGCGAGCAGTACTTC. Translation gives CSARDLSSGRFSEQYF.

This clonotype was recorded at least ten times. V is TRBV12-3 or TRBV12-4 and J is TRBJ2-5, with 9 bases matching TRBD2. This CDR3 has 20 amino acids. V lost 1 base to trimming and J lost 0 bases; unmatched junction nucleotides: 15. CDR3 residues: CASSLGLGGISGSYQETQYF. The CDR3 DNA sequence: TGTGCCAGCAGTTTAGGCCTGGGGGGGATTAGCGGGAGTTACCAAGAGACCCAGTACTTC.

This clonotype was observed at least ten times. The chain employs TRBV28 and TRBJ2-7; 10 bases line up with TRBD1. Germline V CDR1 and CDR2: MDHEN, SYDVKM. Trimming took 4 bases from V and 2 from J; bases not matched to a gene: 5. CDR3 length equals 15 residues. The DNA of the CDR3 is TGTGCCAGCAGTTCACCGGGACAGGGGCCCTACGAGCAGTACTTC. Translating gives CASSSPGQGPYEQYF.

Notes on this clonotype: A clone one base away is much larger, so this may be a read error. As the CDR3 is not closed by the conserved phenylalanine or tryptophan, this likely results from a read error. V is TRBV28 and J is TRBJ1-2; the match to TRBD1 covers 9 bases. The V gene's germline CDR1 is MDHEN and CDR2 SYDVKM. Germline trimming cut 5 bases from V and 5 bases from J; bases unmatched to any gene: 18. The CDR3 is 18 residues long. The CDR3 nucleotides read TGTGCCAGCAGTCCAGGAGGACAGGGGATTAAGCGGTCGTATGGCTACACCCTC. Translation gives CASSPGGQGIKRSYGYTL.

A single count supports this clonotype. This sequence joins TRBV10-3 and TRBJ2-5, with 7 bases identical to TRBD2. This CDR3 has 15 residues. Trimming removed 6 bases from V and 7 bases from J; junction bases left unmatched: 14. The V gene's germline CDR1 is ENHRY and CDR2 SYGVKD. The CDR3: CAISEPGGGAGTQYF. DNA of the CDR3: TGTGCCATCAGCGAACCCGGGGGAGGGGCAGGGACCCAGTACTTC.

The sample holds a few counts of this clonotype. The chain recombines TRBV20-1 with TRBJ2-3; D possibly corresponds to TRBD2 (5 bases). The CDR3 extends over 12 amino acids. The V gene lost 6 bases and the J gene lost 3 bases, with 10 bases spanning the gap. CDR1 is DFQATT and CDR2 is SNEGSKA in the germline V gene (reference sequence). CDR3 nucleotides: TGCAGTGCGGAACGAGGGACAGATACGCAGTATTTT. Its protein product is CSAERGTDTQYF.

The sample holds many counts of this clonotype. This chain connects TRBV20-1 to TRBJ2-7; D is tentatively TRBD1 or TRBD2 (5 bases each). The germline gives CDR1 DFQATT, CDR2 SNEGSKA (reference sequence). V lost 6 bases, J lost 9 bases, and 18 bases lay in between. The CDR3 length is 12 residues. The CDR3 region is CSAGDGPSRQYF. The CDR3 DNA follows: TGCAGTGCAGGGGACGGACCCTCAAGGCAGTACTTC.

Of note for this clonotype: This likely came from a read error, as a far larger clone is one base away. The chain combines TRBV28 with TRBJ2-3, with 7 bases identical to TRBD2. The closer fit of TRBJ2-1 to the DNA end suggests the J call may be wrong. CDR3 length: 15 amino acids. Germline V lookup: CDR1 MDHEN, CDR2 SYDVKM. In DNA, the CDR3 is TGTGCCAGCGTTCGAGTGGGAGGGTCCTACAATGTGCAGTTCTTC. It specifies CASVRVGGSYNVQFF.

The chain combines TRBV7-9 with TRBJ1-3; D is uncertain. Trimming shortened V by 8 bases and J by 8 bases, and 10 bases separated the two germline ends. The CDR3 has 11 amino acids. Per germline, CDR1 SEHNR and CDR2 FQNEAQ (reference sequence). CDR3 loop: CASGPRDTIYF. CDR3 bases: TGTGCCAGCGGCCCGAGGGACACCATATATTTT. Full variable domain (rest looked up from reference TRBV7-9 and TRBJ1-3): DTGVSQNPRHKITKRGQNVTFRCDPISEHNRLYWYRQTLGQGPEFLTYFQNEAQLEKSRLLSDRFSAERPKGSFSTLEIQRTEQGDSAMYLCASGPRDTIYFGEGSWLTVV.

The rearrangement uses TRBV28 and TRBJ2-1; TRBD2 aligns across 7 bases. This CDR3 contains 19 residues. After removal of 1 base from V and 4 bases from J, the junction contained 16 bases not matched to a gene. Germline CDR1 and CDR2: MDHEN and SYDVKM. CDR3 nucleotides: TGTGCCAGCAGTTTATACGGCGGGAGCGCCTCTCGTGGATACAATGAGCAGTTCTTC. As protein: CASSLYGGSASRGYNEQFF.